This TCR beta chain emerged from a study of cytomegalovirus exposure and HLA in healthy donors. Points on this clone: Its specificity is not known.

The ends lost 3 bases at V and 6 bases at J; junction bases unmatched: 14. Germline lookup yields CDR1 MNHEY and CDR2 SMNVEV (reference sequence). The length of the CDR3 is 17 residues. Regarding the study as a whole: For presence/absence analyses, sequencing depth was assumed to be roughly uniform across donors. Based on reports, TCR beta sequences accurately predicted HLA-A and HLA-B alleles for most subjects. For TCR beta chains, V- and J-gene trimming was later linked to a missense DCLRE1C variant. The dataset shows that most TCR sequences were rare, while some public TCRs occurred in many donors.

PCR involved 60 Vbeta and 13 Jbeta primers. Assay: immunoSEQ multiplex PCR; the TCRdb copy retains only in-frame clones and omits some. In the table there are some 200,000 clones, over 65% of which are singletons. What was sequenced was PBMCs. The J gene is TRBJ1-1, the V gene TRBV27; TRBD1 matches at 9 bases. This clonotype was obtained from a boy younger than 10 in good health and CMV-seronegative. The CDR3 loop is CASSFRGRGTGRPEAFF. In nucleotides, the CDR3 is TGTGCCAGCAGTTTTAGGGGACGTGGGACAGGGAGGCCTGAAGCTTTCTTT.